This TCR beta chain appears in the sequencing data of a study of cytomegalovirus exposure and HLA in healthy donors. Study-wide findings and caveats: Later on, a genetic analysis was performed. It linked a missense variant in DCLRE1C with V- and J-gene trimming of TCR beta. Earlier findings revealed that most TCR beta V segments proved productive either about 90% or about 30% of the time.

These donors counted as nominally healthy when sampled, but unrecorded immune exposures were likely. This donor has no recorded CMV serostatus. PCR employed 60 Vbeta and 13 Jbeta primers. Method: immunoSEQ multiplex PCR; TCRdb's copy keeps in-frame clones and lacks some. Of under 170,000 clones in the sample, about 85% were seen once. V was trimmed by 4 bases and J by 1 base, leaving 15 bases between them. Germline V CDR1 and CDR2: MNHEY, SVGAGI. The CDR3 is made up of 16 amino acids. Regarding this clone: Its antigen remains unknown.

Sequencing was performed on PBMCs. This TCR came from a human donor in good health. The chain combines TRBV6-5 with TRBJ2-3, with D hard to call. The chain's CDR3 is CASSFLGGGRTDTQYF. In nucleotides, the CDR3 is TGTGCCAGCAGTTTTCTCGGCGGCGGTCGCACAGATACGCAGTATTTT.